This TCR beta chain came from a study of vaccination and CD4 T cells after COVID-19. With the Oncomine TCR Beta short-read assay, DNA from cultured CD4+ T cells was sequenced. TCRdb passed the PCR reads through MiXCR, listing each CDR3 protein once. The sample yields 15,000 to 20,000 distinct CDR3 sequences, roughly two thirds seen once. Documented treatment: approximately 9-day PBMC culture with coronavirus spike peptide pools or control peptides (ViraFEST assay). Of note for this clonotype: Its antigen is not identified.

V lost 7 bases and J 0 bases, leaving 9 bases between the germline ends. CDR1 is SNHLY and CDR2 is FYNNEI in the germline V gene. The CDR3 is 13 amino acids. The receptor was derived from a human donor who had recovered from COVID-19. The chain combines TRBV2 with TRBJ2-5, with a tentative D call TRBD2 (5 bases). The sequenced material came from CD4+ T cells from blood, cultured in vitro. This CDR3 is CASNRGDQETQYF. The CDR3 DNA reads as TGTGCCAGCAACCGGGGAGACCAAGAGACCCAGTACTTC.